Included here is one TCR beta chain sequence, with context. No antigen is known for it. This specimen belongs to a study of monozygotic twins with inflammatory bowel disease. Broader study findings: IBD patients had lower TCRbeta diversity (inverse Simpson) than healthy co-twins. Healthy twins shared more clonotypes with others than IBD patients, most markedly active ones. Treatment differences in immunosuppression may have added variability to the repertoires of patients.

Following a re-call of the 5' RACE reads, TCRdb has one entry per CDR3 protein and lacks DNA. The repertoire table contains around 380,000 distinct CDR3 sequences. Sequenced material: blood. This clonotype originated in a human donor with ulcerative colitis or Crohn's disease, or a healthy co-twin of an affected twin (not recorded which).

This CDR3 reads CSAHRDRAYEQYF. This chain joins TRBV20-1 and TRBJ2-7; the TCRdb call, TRBD1, lacks DNA for checking. The CDR3 contains 13 residues. From germline, CDR1 is DFQATT and CDR2 SNEGSKA (reference sequence).